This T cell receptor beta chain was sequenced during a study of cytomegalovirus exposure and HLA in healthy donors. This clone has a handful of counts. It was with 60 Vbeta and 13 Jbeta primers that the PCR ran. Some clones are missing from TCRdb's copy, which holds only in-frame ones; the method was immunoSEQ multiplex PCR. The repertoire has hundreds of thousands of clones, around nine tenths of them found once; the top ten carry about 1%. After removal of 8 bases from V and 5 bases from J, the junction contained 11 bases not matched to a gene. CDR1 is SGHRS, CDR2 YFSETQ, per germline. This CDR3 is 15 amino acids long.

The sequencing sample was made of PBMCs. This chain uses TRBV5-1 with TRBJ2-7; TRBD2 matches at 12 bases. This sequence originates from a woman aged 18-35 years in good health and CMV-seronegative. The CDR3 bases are TGCGCCAGTGCCACTCTAGCGGGGGGGCCCCACGAGCAGTACTTC. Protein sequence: CASATLAGGPHEQYF.